This T cell receptor (beta chain) was recovered during a study of early stage breast cancer tumors. Across the whole study: Most invasive tumors, about 75% of the 16, were ER+/PR+/HER2-. Findings and caveats of the study: Most shared enriched TCRB sequences were commonly generated ones. Bulk DNA sequencing of unsorted cells missed chain pairing and markers. Tumor and normal breast were distinguished via blood comparison in about 90% of the 16 patients.

The CDR3 is 14 amino acids. The germline V gene has CDR1 LNHDA and CDR2 SQIVND (reference sequence). Trimming took 4 bases from V and 6 from J; bases not matched to a gene: 5. Clones were read by immunoSEQ multiplex PCR, and TCRdb kept only the in-frame ones, dropping some. The table lists about 72,000 clones, around 80% of them singletons, with roughly 3.5% in the top ten. Concerning this clone itself: Its specificity is unknown.

The receptor was isolated from a person between 55 and 69 years old with breast cancer. This chain joins TRBV19 and TRBJ2-7; 11 bases are a match to TRBD1. Sequencing was performed on blood. Here the CDR3 DNA reads TGTGCCAGTAGTACCGGGACAGGGGGAATCGAGCAGTACTTC. Translated: CASSTGTGGIEQYF.